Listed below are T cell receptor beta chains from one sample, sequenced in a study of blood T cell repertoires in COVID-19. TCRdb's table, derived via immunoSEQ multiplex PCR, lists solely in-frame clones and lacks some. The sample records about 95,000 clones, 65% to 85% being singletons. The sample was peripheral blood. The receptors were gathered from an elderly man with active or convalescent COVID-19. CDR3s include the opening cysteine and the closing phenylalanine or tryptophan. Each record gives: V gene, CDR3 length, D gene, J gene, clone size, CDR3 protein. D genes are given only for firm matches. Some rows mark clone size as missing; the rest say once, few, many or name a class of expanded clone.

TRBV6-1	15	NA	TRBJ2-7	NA	CASSEAASDSYEQYF
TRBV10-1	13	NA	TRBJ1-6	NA	CASSESENSPLHF
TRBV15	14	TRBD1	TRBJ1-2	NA	CATSKDRGSYGYTF
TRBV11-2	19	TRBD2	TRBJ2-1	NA	CASSSGLAGGRQHYNEQFF
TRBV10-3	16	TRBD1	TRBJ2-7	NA	CAISRPGTESSYEQYF
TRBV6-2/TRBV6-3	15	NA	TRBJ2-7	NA	CASSSGETLLNEQYF
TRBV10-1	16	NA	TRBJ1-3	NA	CASSAGLESSGNTIYF
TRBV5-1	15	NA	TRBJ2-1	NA	CASSFLQGPYNEQFF
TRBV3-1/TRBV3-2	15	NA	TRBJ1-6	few	CASSKTEGGFSPLHF
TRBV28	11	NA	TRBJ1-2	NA	CASSRQDGYTF
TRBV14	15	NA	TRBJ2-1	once	CASSRELVGVGEQFF
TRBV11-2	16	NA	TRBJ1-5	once	CASSLNRGKGNQPQHF
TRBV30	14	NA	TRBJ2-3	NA	CAWSVLGGQDTQYF
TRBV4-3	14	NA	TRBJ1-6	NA	CASSRGGFGSPLHF
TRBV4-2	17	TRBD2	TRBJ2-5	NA	CASSPGLAGGRGETQYF
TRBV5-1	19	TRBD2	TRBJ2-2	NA	CASSLLAASGGANTGELFF
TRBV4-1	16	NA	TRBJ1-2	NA	CASSQDSGVYGYGYTF
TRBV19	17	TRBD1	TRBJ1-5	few	CASSPLATGNSNQPQHF
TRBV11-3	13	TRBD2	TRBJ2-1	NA	CASSPSRGGEQFF
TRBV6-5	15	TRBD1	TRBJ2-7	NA	CASSRTGTEPYEQYF
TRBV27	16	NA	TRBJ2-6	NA	CASSEQGSSGANVLTF
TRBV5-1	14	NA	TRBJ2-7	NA	CASSLTQGFYEQYF
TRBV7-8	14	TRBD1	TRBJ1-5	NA	CASTPGQADQPQHF
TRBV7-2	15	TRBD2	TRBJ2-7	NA	CASSLAPGGGYEQYF
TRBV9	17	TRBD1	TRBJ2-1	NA	CASSERDRGSSYNEQFF
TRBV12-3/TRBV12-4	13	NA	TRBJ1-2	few	CASSLMTDYGYTF
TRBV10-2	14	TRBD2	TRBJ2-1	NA	CASSLAGGYNEQFF
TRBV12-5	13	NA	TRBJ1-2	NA	CASGLMSADGYTF
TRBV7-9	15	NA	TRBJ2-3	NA	CASSLVAMAWNTQYF
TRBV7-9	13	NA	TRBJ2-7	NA	CASSRRPGDEQYF
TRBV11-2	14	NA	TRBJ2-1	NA	CASSTPRGYNEQFF
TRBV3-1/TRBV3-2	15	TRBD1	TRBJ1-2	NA	CASSQTPGQGSGYTF
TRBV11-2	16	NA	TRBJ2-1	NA	CASSLVGLASYNEQFF
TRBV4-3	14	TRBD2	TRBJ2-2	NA	CASSPSGGTGELFF
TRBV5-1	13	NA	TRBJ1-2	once	CASRQGENYGYTF
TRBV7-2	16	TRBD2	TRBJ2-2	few	CASGGPAGGPSGELFF
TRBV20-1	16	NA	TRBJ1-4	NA	CSASDRLRATNEKLFF
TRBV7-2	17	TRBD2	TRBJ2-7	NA	CASSSRGAERGLREQYF
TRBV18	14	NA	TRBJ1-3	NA	CASSPNSSGNTIYF
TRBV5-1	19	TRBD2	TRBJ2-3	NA	CASSLGLGTSGGATDTQYF
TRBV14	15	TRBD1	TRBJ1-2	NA	CASSQQIQGAHGYTF
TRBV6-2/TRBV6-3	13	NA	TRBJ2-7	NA	CASSYGRFYEQYF
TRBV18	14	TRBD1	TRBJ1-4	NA	CASSPDRVNEKLFF
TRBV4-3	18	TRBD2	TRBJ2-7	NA	CASSRQRASGGLSYEQYF
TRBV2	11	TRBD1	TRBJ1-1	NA	CASSGTGTAFF
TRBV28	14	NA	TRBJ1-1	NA	CASSLGGSYTEAFF
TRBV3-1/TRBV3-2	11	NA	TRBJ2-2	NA	CATDFAGELFF
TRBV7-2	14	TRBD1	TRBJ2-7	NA	CASSLGTDRVKQYF
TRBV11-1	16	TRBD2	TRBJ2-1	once	CASSPGFGSGDNEQFF
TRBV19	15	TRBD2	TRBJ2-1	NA	CASSSTGTRDNEQFF
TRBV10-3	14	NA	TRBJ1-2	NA	CAISPRGDDYGYTF
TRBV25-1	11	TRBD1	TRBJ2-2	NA	CAAGQGALLFF
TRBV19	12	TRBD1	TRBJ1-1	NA	CASSVQQGRAFF
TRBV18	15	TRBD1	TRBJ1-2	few	CASSPLGDSYYGYTF
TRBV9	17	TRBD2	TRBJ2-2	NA	CASSTSRGLEFTGELFF